These 10 T cell receptor beta chains originate from one sample sequenced in a study of T cell clonotyping in hematopoietic cell transplantation. The time point is: recipient sample about 28 days before transplant, after cytoreduction. Libraries were prepared by immunoSEQ multiplex PCR; TCRdb keeps only in-frame clonotypes and omits some of them. The sample yields about 76,000 clones, 90% to 97% seen once. Sample: peripheral blood mononuclear cells, taken before stem cell transplant. The receptor source for this set is a woman aged 45-65 years with acute myeloid leukemia. Some clones in this sample may be carry-over from other donors' samples.

The chain joins TRBV28 to TRBJ2-7; a possible D gene is TRBD1 (6 bases). V was trimmed by 6 bases and J by 0 bases, leaving 12 bases between them. There are 14 residues in the CDR3. The germline CDR1 and CDR2 sequences are MDHEN and SYDVKM. The chain's CDR3 is CASSLGASSYEQYF. The CDR3 DNA is TGTGCCAGCAGCTTGGGGGCGAGCTCCTACGAGCAGTACTTC.

The chain employs TRBV30 and TRBJ1-5; 8 bases fit TRBD1. CDR3 length: 15 amino acids. The J segment lost 1 base and the V segment lost 5 bases, leaving 7 bases of the junction unmatched. Germline CDR1 and CDR2: GTSNPN and SVGIG (reference sequence). CDR3 DNA: TGTGCCTGGGGGAAGACAGGGGTAAGCAATCAGCCCCAGCATTTT. Protein: CAWGKTGVSNQPQHF.

This chain connects TRBV6-1 to TRBJ2-1, with 10 positions matching TRBD2. With V trimmed by 4 bases and J by 8 bases, 8 bases remained unmatched. Per germline, CDR1 MNHNS and CDR2 SASEGT. CDR3 length equals 15 residues. The CDR3 loop is CASSVGTSVLDEQFF. The CDR3, as DNA: TGTGCCAGCAGTGTTGGGACTAGCGTACTAGATGAGCAGTTCTTC.

The chain has TRBV9 and TRBJ1-2; D is unresolved. Trimming stripped 2 bases from V and 8 bases from J, with 7 bases between. There are 11 residues in the CDR3. Germline V gives CDR1 SGDLS, CDR2 YYNGEE. CDR3 DNA: TGTGCCAGCAGCGTGTTGGGAGGCTACACCTTC. It translates to CASSVLGGYTF.

This clone was found once. The chain uses TRBV29-1 and TRBJ1-2, with 10 positions matching TRBD1. The germline V gene encodes CDR1 SQVTM and CDR2 ANQGSEA. The CDR3 contains 15 residues. Trimming cost V 6 bases and J 5 bases; bases outside gene matches: 12. DNA of the CDR3: TGCAGCGTCCCAAGTCCAGGACAGGGGGGGTATGGCTACACCTTC. It yields the protein CSVPSPGQGGYGYTF. Full variable domain (missing parts from reference TRBV29-1 and TRBJ1-2): SAVISQKPSRDICQRGTSLTIQCQVDSQVTMMFWYRQQPGQSLTLIATANQGSEATYESGFVIDKFPISRPNLTFSTLTVSNMSPEDSSIYLCSVPSPGQGGYGYTFGSGTRLTVV.

V is TRBV19 and J is TRBJ1-2, with a tentative D call TRBD1 (5 bases). This CDR3 is 12 amino acids long. Between the trimmed V and J ends, which lost 9 bases and 7 bases, there was a span of 15 bases. Germline V lookup: CDR1 LNHDA, CDR2 SQIVND (reference sequence). The CDR3 sequence is CARPHRGGGYTF. CDR3 sequence (DNA): TGTGCCAGACCGCATAGGGGAGGTGGCTACACCTTC.

The rearrangement links TRBV27 to TRBJ2-5; D unclear. The CDR3 sequence is 13 residues long. The germline V and J ends were trimmed by 4 bases and 5 bases, with 11 bases remaining between them. Germline CDR1 MNHEY, CDR2 SMNVEV (reference sequence). CDR3 amino acids: CASSSRAWETQYF. DNA for the CDR3: TGTGCCAGCAGTTCTAGGGCGTGGGAGACCCAGTACTTC.

V and J are TRBV6-5 and TRBJ2-1; D uncertain. The CDR3 totals 14 residues. The V end lost 6 bases, the J end lost 9 bases, and 18 bases lay between the germline ends. Germline V gene sequence: CDR1 MNHEY, CDR2 SVGAGI. CDR3 in amino acids: CASRDPINGVEQFF. CDR3 bases: TGTGCCAGCAGAGACCCTATTAATGGTGTTGAGCAGTTCTTC.

This clone occurred once. CDR3 bases: TGTGCCAGCAGCTTAGAGGTGGGGGTGAATTCACCCCTCCACTTT. This codes for CASSLEVGVNSPLHF. The rearrangement joins TRBV7-2 to TRBJ1-6; possibly TRBD1 for D (5 bases). Per the germline V gene, CDR1 is SGHTA and CDR2 is FQGNSA. The CDR3 has 15 amino acids. Trimming cost V 1 base and J 7 bases, with 11 bases left between them.

This clone has a single count. V is TRBV19 and J is TRBJ2-5; possible D gene TRBD1, 5 bases. Germline V gives CDR1 LNHDA, CDR2 SQIVND (reference sequence). The germline V and J ends were trimmed by 3 bases and 4 bases, with 9 bases remaining between them. The CDR3 runs to 13 residues. CDR3 region: CASSIGRAETQYF. The CDR3 DNA reads TGTGCCAGTAGTATCGGCAGGGCAGAGACCCAGTACTTC. The variable domain in full, completed from reference TRBV19 and TRBJ2-5, reads DGGITQSPKYLFRKEGQNVTLSCEQNLNHDAMYWYRQDPGQGLRLIYYSQIVNDFQKGDIAEGYSVSREKKESFPLTVTSAQKNPTAFYLCASSIGRAETQYFGPGTRLLVL.